The 12 T cell receptor beta chains given below trace back to one sample, sequenced in a study of identical twins. TCRdb redid the calling of the 5' RACE reads with MiXCR, one entry per CDR3 protein. Altogether 300,000 to 400,000 distinct CDR3 sequences are present, approximately 13% being singletons, with the ten largest covering around 7.2%. The same specimen was also included in a second study, on yellow fever vaccine responses in identical twins.

Sequenced material: CD8+ T cells sorted from blood. The receptor set was obtained from a woman younger than 30 in good health.

This clonotype occurred a few times. The chain combines TRBV6-1 with TRBJ2-7; unclear D gene. V lost 10 bases, J lost 3 bases, and 10 bases lay in between. The germline V gene encodes CDR1 MNHNS and CDR2 SASEGT. This CDR3 comprises 11 residues. The CDR3 DNA follows: TGTGCCACCCGGGTGAGCTACGAGCAGTACGTC. This translates into CATRVSYEQYV.

This clonotype appeared a few times. The chain couples TRBV7-3 to TRBJ2-3; D not resolved. Trimming cost V 2 bases and J 4 bases, with 7 bases left between them. This CDR3 spans 13 amino acids. Per the germline V gene, CDR1 is SGHTA and CDR2 is FQGTGA. CDR3 sequence reads: CASSLDFPDTQYF. CDR3 coding DNA: TGTGCCAGCAGCTTAGATTTTCCAGATACGCAGTATTTT.

The chain is built from TRBV12-3 or TRBV12-4 and TRBJ2-7; tentatively, D is TRBD1 (5 bases). This CDR3 contains 12 residues. V lost 6 bases, J lost 3 bases, and 9 bases lay in between. CDR3 loop: CASSIQDYEQYF. The CDR3 coding sequence is TGTGCCAGCAGCATACAGGACTACGAGCAGTACTTC.

This clonotype occurred a few times. The V gene is TRBV9, the J gene TRBJ1-1; no definite D call. V was shortened by 0 bases and J by 8 bases, with 8 bases between the two germline ends. The CDR3 spans 12 residues. CDR1 is SGDLS, CDR2 YYNGEE, per germline. This CDR3 is CASSVGTGEAFF. CDR3 sequence (DNA): TGTGCCAGCAGCGTAGGGACTGGGGAAGCTTTCTTT.

This clonotype was seen a handful of times. V is TRBV3-1 and J is TRBJ2-7; D unclear. Between the trimmed V and J ends, which lost 1 base and 3 bases, there was a span of 7 bases. This CDR3 spans 13 amino acids. CDR1 and CDR2 from the germline V gene are LGHDT and YNNKEL (reference sequence). CDR3 in DNA: TGTGCCAGCAGCCAAGGCTTTAGCTACGAGCAGTACTTC. Residues: CASSQGFSYEQYF.

This clonotype has more than one count but fewer than ten. This chain links TRBV29-1 with TRBJ1-1; tentatively, D is TRBD1 (6 bases). The CDR3 extends over 14 amino acids. Trimming left V 2 bases short and J 5 bases short, with 15 bases between. The germline V gene has CDR1 SQVTM and CDR2 ANQGSEA. The CDR3 DNA reads TGCAGCGTTGAATTATCCAGGGGCAAGACTGAAGCTTTCTTT. Its protein is CSVELSRGKTEAFF.

The chain has TRBV2 and TRBJ2-2; 13 positions agree with TRBD2. The trim removed 4 bases at V and 4 bases at J, leaving 3 bases unmatched. This CDR3 comprises 16 residues. Per germline, CDR1 SNHLY and CDR2 FYNNEI. CDR3 DNA sequence: TGTGCCAGCAGTGTCGGACTAGCGGGGGTCACCGGGGAGCTGTTTTTT. It yields the protein CASSVGLAGVTGELFF. Full variable domain (outside the CDR3, taken from reference TRBV2 and TRBJ2-2): EPEVTQTPSHQVTQMGQEVILRCVPISNHLYFYWYRQILGQKVEFLVSFYNNEISEKSEIFDDQFSVERPDGSNFTLKIRSTKLEDSAMYFCASSVGLAGVTGELFFGEGSRLTVL.

This clonotype was found many times. The gene calls are TRBV12-3 or TRBV12-4 and TRBJ2-1, with 14 bases identical to TRBD2. The V and J ends lost 5 bases and 8 bases, in that order; junction bases with no gene match: 8. This CDR3 is 16 amino acids long. CDR3 sequence: CASSHPTSGGADEQFF. The CDR3 DNA is TGTGCCAGCAGTCACCCGACTAGCGGGGGGGCGGATGAGCAGTTCTTC.

This clonotype was seen more than once but under ten times. The CDR3 DNA reads as TGCAGCGTTGAACTGACCCAAACGGTGGAAAACACCATATATTTT. This codes for CSVELTQTVENTIYF. The rearrangement joins TRBV29-1 to TRBJ1-3; no clear D gene. Trimming took 2 bases from V and 6 from J, leaving 17 bases between them. This CDR3 is 15 amino acids long. From germline, CDR1 is SQVTM and CDR2 ANQGSEA. Based on the CDR3 plus reference TRBV29-1 and TRBJ1-3, the full variable domain is SAVISQKPSRDICQRGTSLTIQCQVDSQVTMMFWYRQQPGQSLTLIATANQGSEATYESGFVIDKFPISRPNLTFSTLTVSNMSPEDSSIYLCSVELTQTVENTIYFGEGSWLTVV.

This chain links TRBV5-1 with TRBJ2-5, with 8 bases identical to TRBD2. V gave up 6 bases and J gave up 1 base; unmatched junction bases: 2. The CDR3 is 13 amino acids. Germline V lookup: CDR1 SGHRS, CDR2 YFSETQ. CDR3 sequence reads: CASTRGGQETQYF. The CDR3 region has the DNA TGCGCCAGCACCCGGGGGGGCCAAGAGACCCAGTACTTC.

This clonotype has just a few counts. For the CDR3, the DNA is TGTGCCAGCAGCTCAGCCCCCGGGGCAGTTGAAGCTTTCTTT. It codes for CASSSAPGAVEAFF. V gene TRBV11-2 combines with J gene TRBJ1-1, with a tentative D call TRBD1 (5 bases). This CDR3 is built from 14 residues. Germline CDR1 is SGHAT and CDR2 is FQNNGV. Trimming cost V 4 bases and J 7 bases, with 16 bases left between them.

The V gene is TRBV4-1, the J gene TRBJ2-5; 8 bases fit TRBD2. Trimming took 1 base from V and 4 from J; bases not matched to a gene: 8. This CDR3 spans 16 amino acids. CDR1 and CDR2 (germline): MGHRA, YSYEKL. The CDR3 DNA sequence: TGCGCCAGCAGCCAAGCCCCCAGCGGGGGTTCAGAGACCCAGTACTTC. Translated, it gives CASSQAPSGGSETQYF.